The T cell receptor (beta chain) under discussion was sequenced for a study of T cells in Graves' hyperthyroidism and ophthalmopathy. TCR beta CDR3 region amplification was performed from RNA transcripts. A set of HTBI primers served as the primers for a first-round RT-PCR of the TCR CDR3. TCRdb fed the multiplex PCR reads into MiXCR, producing one record per CDR3 protein. The table has about 770,000 distinct CDR3 sequences, approximately 19% seen once. Participants, patients aged 18 to 65, had newly diagnosed hyperthyroidism with a duration under 2 months. The specimen sequenced was blood. The source of this sequence is a woman aged 50 to 60 with Graves' hyperthyroidism that later progressed to Graves' ophthalmopathy.

The CDR3 loop is CASSPDRNFQETQYF. In DNA form, the CDR3 reads TGTGCCAGCAGCCCGGACAGAAATTTTCAAGAGACCCAGTACTTC. The rearrangement links TRBV7-9 to TRBJ2-5, with D perhaps matching TRBD1 (6 bases). Trimming removed 5 bases from V and 2 bases from J, with 15 bases in between. The germline V gene has CDR1 SEHNR and CDR2 FQNEAQ (reference sequence). The CDR3 runs 15 residues.